These 24 T cell receptor beta chains were sequenced from one sample in a study of beta chain features in type 1 diabetes. Investigators reverse transcribed all isolated RNA, so they sequenced expressed TCRB transcripts. The method was immunoSEQ multiplex PCR; TCRdb's version includes in-frame clones alone and lacks a portion of them. The sample includes a few hundred thousand clones, over 8.5% of them seen just once. The antigens these receptors bind are not known. General observations from the study: Shortening that was moderate but significant affected the TCRB CDR3s of Type 1 diabetes patients in all four CD4+ subsets.

The sequenced sample consisted of central memory CD4+ T cells from blood. These receptors originate from a man aged 25 to 40 with type 1 diabetes.

This clone was seen a few times. This chain links TRBV15 with TRBJ2-1; 9 positions match TRBD2. CDR3 length: 16 amino acids. Germline loops: CDR1 LNHNV, CDR2 YYDKDF (reference sequence). J was trimmed by 6 bases and V by 0 bases; bases with no gene match: 6. DNA for the CDR3: TGTGCCACCAGCAGAGATTCCGGGACTAGCCGCAATGAGCAGTTCTTC. This encodes CATSRDSGTSRNEQFF.

The chain carries TRBV6-5 and TRBJ1-4, with D possibly TRBD1 on 6 matching bases. CDR3 size: 15 residues. Germline CDR1 MNHEY, CDR2 SVGAGI. The V and J ends lost 5 bases and 4 bases respectively, with 14 bases between them. The CDR3 DNA is TGTGCCAGCAGTCGGCTCAGGGGACGTAATGAAAAACTGTTTTTT. Translating it yields CASSRLRGRNEKLFF.

The gene calls are TRBV7-3 and TRBJ1-5; D gene ambiguous. The V gene's germline CDR1 is SGHTA and CDR2 FQGTGA. CDR3 length: 13 residues. The germline V and J ends were trimmed by 2 bases and 4 bases, with 6 bases remaining between them. The CDR3 sequence is CASSLEHNQPQHF. The CDR3 DNA sequence: TGTGCCAGCAGCTTAGAGCATAATCAGCCCCAGCATTTT.

The genes are TRBV7-9 and TRBJ2-6; 9 positions match TRBD2. The CDR3 extends over 18 amino acids. V gave up 3 bases and J gave up 6 bases; unmatched junction bases: 12. The germline V gene has CDR1 SEHNR and CDR2 FQNEAQ (reference sequence). CDR3 nucleotides: TGTGCCAGCAGCTTCCGAGGACTAGCGCCCTCTTCGGCCAACGTCCTGACTTTC. Amino acid sequence: CASSFRGLAPSSANVLTF.

The sample holds a few counts of this clone. The chain uses TRBV7-2 and TRBJ2-7, with D hard to call. The germline V gene encodes CDR1 SGHTA and CDR2 FQGNSA. With 0 bases removed from V and 0 bases from J, the gap between germline ends came to 9 bases. The CDR3 contains 15 residues. As DNA, the CDR3 is TGTGCCAGCAGCTTAGCCCCCGAATCCTCCTACGAGCAGTACTTC. It specifies CASSLAPESSYEQYF.

CDR3 residues: CASNIAGSTDTQYF. CDR3 sequence (DNA): TGTGCCAGCAATATAGCGGGAAGCACAGATACGCAGTATTTT. This rearrangement joins TRBV7-9 to TRBJ2-3; 8 bases line up with TRBD2. This CDR3 has 14 residues. J gave up 0 bases and V 7 bases, and 3 bases lay outside the gene matches. Germline V gene data show CDR1 as SEHNR and CDR2 as FQNEAQ (reference sequence).

This clone was picked up a small number of times. The chain uses TRBV11-2 and TRBJ2-3, with D possibly being TRBD1 (6 bases). In germline, CDR1 is SGHAT, CDR2 FQNNGV. The CDR3 is made up of 13 amino acids. Trimming cost V 8 bases and J 6 bases, with 15 bases left between them. The CDR3 sequence: CASLKTGMDTQYF. Written as DNA, the CDR3 is TGTGCCAGCTTAAAAACAGGGATGGATACGCAGTATTTT.

This clone was recorded a few times. A junction end diverges from the germline sequence, so it may reflect a read error. The genes are TRBV6-5 and TRBJ1-2, with D possibly being TRBD1 (5 bases). CDR1 is MNHEY and CDR2 is SVGAGI in the germline V gene. CDR3 length: 11 amino acids. The CDR3: CAISERGGYTF. The CDR3 nucleotides read TGTGCCATCAGTGAAAGGGGAGGGTACACCTTC.

The rearrangement joins TRBV28 to TRBJ2-7, with D unclear. Trimming took 8 bases from V and 2 from J, leaving 16 bases between them. This CDR3 spans 14 amino acids. Germline V gene data show CDR1 as MDHEN and CDR2 as SYDVKM. This chain's CDR3 is CASPGPRPPYEQYF. DNA for the CDR3: TGTGCCAGCCCGGGCCCTCGTCCCCCCTACGAGCAGTACTTC.

In its sample, this clone was seen a few times. The chain recombines TRBV18 with TRBJ1-5; TRBD1 matches at 10 bases. The CDR3 consists of 14 residues. The junction had 3 bases not matched to a gene; V was cut back by 4 bases and J by 6 bases. Germline V lookup: CDR1 KGHSH, CDR2 LQKENI. CDR3 protein: CASSLGTGVQPQHF. The CDR3 DNA follows: TGTGCCAGCTCACTCGGGACAGGGGTTCAGCCCCAGCATTTT.

This clone was observed a few times. The rearrangement uses TRBV19 and TRBJ2-4, with 9 bases that match TRBD1. V was pared by 0 bases and J by 0 bases, with 6 bases of the junction left unmatched. The CDR3 spans 18 residues. Germline CDR1 and CDR2: LNHDA and SQIVND (reference sequence). The CDR3 DNA is TGTGCCAGTAGTATAGAACGGGACAGGGCCGTAGCCAAAAACATTCAGTACTTC. Its protein product is CASSIERDRAVAKNIQYF.

This clone was seen many times. This chain links TRBV28 with TRBJ1-1; D unclear. The CDR3 is 14 residues long. The V end was cut by 3 bases, the J end by 3 bases, with 11 bases between. Germline CDR1 reads MDHEN; CDR2 reads SYDVKM. This CDR3 is CASSFKVGYTEAFF. The CDR3 DNA reads as TGTGCCAGCAGTTTCAAGGTTGGGTACACTGAAGCTTTCTTT.

The sample holds a few counts of this clone. The rearrangement uses TRBV28 and TRBJ1-2, with D hard to call. There are 11 residues in the CDR3. The V gene lost 5 bases and the J gene lost 3 bases, with 4 bases spanning the gap. Germline-derived CDR1 and CDR2 are MDHEN and SYDVKM. CDR3: CASSIHYGYTF. The CDR3 DNA is TGTGCCAGCAGTATTCACTATGGCTACACCTTC.

The rearrangement uses TRBV6-5 and TRBJ1-2; 8 bases align to TRBD1. J lost 7 bases, V lost 4 bases, and 8 bases had no gene match. The CDR3 length is 14 residues. Germline V gene lookup returns CDR1 MNHEY and CDR2 SVGAGI. The CDR3 DNA reads TGTGCCAGCAGTTTAGACAGGGGAAAGAGTGGCTACACCTTC. Its translation: CASSLDRGKSGYTF.

The table lists this clone with a few counts. The chain recombines TRBV7-8 with TRBJ2-1, with 12 positions matching TRBD2. This CDR3 is 20 amino acids long. Germline CDR1 is SGHVS and CDR2 is FQNEAQ. The V segment lost 5 bases and the J segment 3 bases; nucleotides outside the gene matches: 17. CDR3: CASSPSRLAGGPNVYNEQFF. The CDR3 coding sequence is TGTGCCAGCAGCCCCTCGAGGCTAGCGGGAGGGCCGAACGTCTACAATGAGCAGTTCTTC.

A few counts support this clone. The junction does not match germline at one end; this may be a read error. The chain is built from TRBV2 and TRBJ1-1, with D uncertain. This CDR3 comprises 8 residues. Per the germline V gene, CDR1 is SNHLY and CDR2 is FYNNEI. CDR3 bases: TGTGCCAGCAGTGATGTGATTTTT. Protein: CASSDVIF.

This clone was seen just once. This sequence joins TRBV7-3 and TRBJ2-2; tentatively, D is TRBD2 (5 bases). The CDR3 loop spans 15 amino acids. Germline V gene lookup returns CDR1 SGHTA and CDR2 FQGTGA. With 2 bases removed from V and 0 bases from J, the gap between germline ends came to 7 bases. This CDR3 reads CASSLLAANTGELFF. The DNA of the CDR3 is TGTGCCAGCAGCTTACTAGCTGCGAACACCGGGGAGCTGTTTTTT.

Regarding this clone: Its ends do not fully match the called genes, so a read error is possible. The chain is built from TRBV6-1 and TRBJ2-7; 11 positions agree with TRBD2. The CDR3 runs 15 residues. CDR1 is MNHNS and CDR2 is SASEGT in the germline V gene. The CDR3 nucleotides are TGTGCCATCAGTGATAGCGGGAGGGTGTCCTACGAGCAGTACTTC. Protein product: CAISDSGRVSYEQYF.

The gene calls are TRBV14 and TRBJ1-4, with a weak D call TRBD1 (5 bases). V was clipped by 1 base and J by 8 bases, with 17 bases between them. This CDR3 region has 16 residues. From germline, CDR1 is SGHDN and CDR2 FVKESK. The CDR3 DNA is TGTGCCAGCAGCCAAGGGGGCCAGGGACCAGTCGAAAAACTGTTTTTT. This gives the protein CASSQGGQGPVEKLFF.

This clone turned up a few times. V gene TRBV4-2 combines with J gene TRBJ2-3, with TRBD1 matching over 7 bases. There are 16 residues in the CDR3. Per the germline V gene, CDR1 is LGHNA and CDR2 is YNFKEQ. Unmatched junction bases numbered 11, after V lost 0 bases and J lost 8 bases. CDR3 in DNA: TGTGCCAGCAGCCAAGAACTGGCCAGGGGGATCAGTACGCAGTATTTT. Protein sequence: CASSQELARGISTQYF.

In this sample, this clone turned up a few times. This chain connects TRBV11-3 to TRBJ2-5, with D unclear. Germline loops: CDR1 SGHNT, CDR2 YENEEA. V was shortened by 1 base and J by 2 bases, with 5 bases between the two germline ends. The CDR3 spans 13 residues. This CDR3 reads CASSLAVQETQYF. CDR3 nucleotides: TGTGCCAGCAGCTTAGCAGTACAAGAGACCCAGTACTTC.

This clone was detected many times. This rearrangement joins TRBV19 to TRBJ2-4; no clear D. V was shortened by 5 bases and J by 0 bases, with 11 bases between the two germline ends. The germline V gene encodes CDR1 LNHDA and CDR2 SQIVND (reference sequence). The CDR3 consists of 15 residues. The CDR3 nucleotides read TGTGCCAGTAGTGATCCGGCGATAGCCAAAAACATTCAGTACTTC. Protein sequence: CASSDPAIAKNIQYF.

The chain recombines TRBV7-9 with TRBJ1-1; D remains unclear. The CDR3 is 15 amino acids. V lost 5 bases and J lost 2, with 15 bases in between. CDR1 SEHNR and CDR2 FQNEAQ come from the germline V gene (reference sequence). The CDR3 loop is CASSIQGMGNTEAFF. CDR3 DNA sequence: TGTGCCAGCAGCATCCAAGGGATGGGCAACACTGAAGCTTTCTTT.

This clone was observed a few times. The chain links TRBV5-6 to TRBJ2-5; possibly TRBD1 for D (5 bases). The V gene's germline CDR1 is SGHDT and CDR2 YYEEEE. The CDR3 has 15 residues. V was pared by 3 bases and J by 5 bases, with 17 bases between. CDR3 sequence: CASSWGVDPGETQYF. The CDR3 DNA sequence: TGTGCCAGCAGCTGGGGCGTCGATCCCGGGGAGACCCAGTACTTC.